These 10 T cell receptor beta chains came from one sample sequenced in a study of blood T cell repertoires in COVID-19. Profiling relied on immunoSEQ multiplex PCR, and the TCRdb table lists in-frame clones only, not all of them. Among 130,000 to 150,000 clones listed, about four fifths were seen once. The material sequenced was PBMCs or T cells enriched from blood (not recorded which). All receptors derive from a woman in her fifties or sixties who had been exposed to COVID-19.

The rearrangement uses TRBV11-2 and TRBJ1-5; the D gene is possibly TRBD1 (6 bases). Deletions cut 6 bases from V and 1 base from J, with 13 bases between. CDR1 is SGHAT and CDR2 is FQNNGV in the germline V gene. This CDR3 comprises 15 residues. The CDR3 sequence: CASSPGTISNQPQHF. The CDR3 bases are TGTGCCAGCAGTCCGGGGACAATAAGCAATCAGCCCCAGCATTTT.

This sequence joins TRBV25-1 and TRBJ2-2; D is perhaps TRBD1 (6 bases). Trimming cost V 4 bases and J 1 base, with 10 bases left between them. This CDR3 is 15 amino acids long. CDR1 is MGHDK, CDR2 SYGVNS, per germline. CDR3 sequence (DNA): TGTGCCAGCAGTGCCGGGACACTGAACACCGGGGAGCTGTTTTTT. This translates into CASSAGTLNTGELFF.

This chain links TRBV2 with TRBJ1-4, with D perhaps matching TRBD1 (6 bases). The CDR3 contains 13 residues. CDR1 is SNHLY and CDR2 is FYNNEI in the germline V gene. Trimming shortened V by 6 bases and J by 5 bases, and 10 bases separated the two germline ends. The CDR3 DNA reads as TGTGCCAGCAGGCGACAGGCCAATGAAAAACTGTTTTTT. Its protein product is CASRRQANEKLFF.

The chain links TRBV9 to TRBJ2-1; D is unresolved. The germline CDR1 and CDR2 sequences are SGDLS and YYNGEE. Between the trimmed V and J ends, which lost 0 bases and 9 bases, there was a span of 16 bases. The CDR3 totals 15 residues. The DNA for the CDR3 is TGTGCCAGCAGCGTAGCTACTCAAGCGAGGAGTGAGCAGTTCTTC. This encodes CASSVATQARSEQFF.

V and J are TRBV19 and TRBJ2-2; TRBD2 is a possible D gene (6 bases). The CDR3 consists of 13 residues. V was trimmed by 10 bases and J by 6 bases, leaving 15 bases between them. Germline V gene lookup returns CDR1 LNHDA and CDR2 SQIVND (reference sequence). CDR3 sequence: CATRGREAGELFF. The CDR3 region has the DNA TGTGCCACCCGGGGCAGGGAGGCCGGGGAGCTGTTTTTT.

This rearrangement joins TRBV9 to TRBJ1-4, with TRBD1 matching over 7 bases. The germline V gene encodes CDR1 SGDLS and CDR2 YYNGEE. V lost 0 bases, J lost 8 bases, and 4 bases stayed unmatched. This CDR3 contains 14 residues. CDR3 DNA: TGTGCCAGCAGCGTAGGGGACAGCTACGAAAAACTGTTTTTT. This encodes CASSVGDSYEKLFF.

This clone occurred a few times. The chain recombines TRBV5-5 with TRBJ2-1; 9 nucleotides match TRBD2. CDR1 and CDR2 from the germline V gene are SGHKS and YYEKEE (reference sequence). V was pared by 4 bases and J by 7 bases, with 9 bases of the junction left unmatched. This CDR3 contains 15 residues. CDR3 region: CASSAGSGSRNEQFF. CDR3 in DNA: TGTGCCAGCAGCGCCGGTAGCGGGAGTAGGAATGAGCAGTTCTTC. Full variable domain (outside the CDR3, taken from reference TRBV5-5 and TRBJ2-1): DAGVTQSPTHLIKTRGQQVTLRCSPISGHKSVSWYQQVLGQGPQFIFQYYEKEERGRGNFPDRFSARQFPNYSSELNVNALLLGDSALYLCASSAGSGSRNEQFFGPGTRLTVL.

The chain combines TRBV15 with TRBJ2-1; tentative D call: TRBD2 (5 bases). The CDR3 consists of 13 residues. Germline V CDR1 and CDR2: LNHNV, YYDKDF (reference sequence). V was cut by 1 base and J by 9 bases, with 10 bases left in between. DNA for the CDR3: TGTGCCACCAGCAGAGGGAGTGGGAGTGAGCAGTTCTTC. Residues: CATSRGSGSEQFF.

The chain uses TRBV18 and TRBJ1-5; 11 bases agree with TRBD1. This CDR3 comprises 17 residues. Germline V lookup: CDR1 KGHSH, CDR2 LQKENI. V trimming: 3 bases; J trimming: 5 bases; junction bases outside the gene matches: 9. CDR3 loop: CASSPKPGQGVDQPQHF. The DNA of the CDR3 is TGTGCCAGCTCACCCAAGCCGGGACAGGGGGTGGATCAGCCCCAGCATTTT.

This clone turned up a few times. The chain is built from TRBV10-3 and TRBJ1-2; no firm D call. The CDR3 totals 13 residues. V was clipped by 3 bases and J by 4 bases, with 9 bases between them. Per germline, CDR1 ENHRY and CDR2 SYGVKD. The CDR3, as DNA: TGTGCCATCAGTGAAGGAGAGGGCTATGGCTACACCTTC. Residues: CAISEGEGYGYTF.